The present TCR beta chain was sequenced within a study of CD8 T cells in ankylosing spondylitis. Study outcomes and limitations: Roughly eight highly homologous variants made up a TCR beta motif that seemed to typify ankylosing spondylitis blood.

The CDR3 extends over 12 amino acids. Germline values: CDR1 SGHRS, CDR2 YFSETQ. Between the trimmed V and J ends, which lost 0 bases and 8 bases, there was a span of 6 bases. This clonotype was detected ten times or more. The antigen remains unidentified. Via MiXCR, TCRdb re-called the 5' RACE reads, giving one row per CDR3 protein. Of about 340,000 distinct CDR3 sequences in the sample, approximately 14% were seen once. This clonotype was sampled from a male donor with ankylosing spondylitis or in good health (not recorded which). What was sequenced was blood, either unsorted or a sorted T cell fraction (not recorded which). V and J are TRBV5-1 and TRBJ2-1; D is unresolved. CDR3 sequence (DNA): TGCGCCAGCAGCTTGGGACAATATGAGCAGTTCTTC. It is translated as CASSLGQYEQFF.